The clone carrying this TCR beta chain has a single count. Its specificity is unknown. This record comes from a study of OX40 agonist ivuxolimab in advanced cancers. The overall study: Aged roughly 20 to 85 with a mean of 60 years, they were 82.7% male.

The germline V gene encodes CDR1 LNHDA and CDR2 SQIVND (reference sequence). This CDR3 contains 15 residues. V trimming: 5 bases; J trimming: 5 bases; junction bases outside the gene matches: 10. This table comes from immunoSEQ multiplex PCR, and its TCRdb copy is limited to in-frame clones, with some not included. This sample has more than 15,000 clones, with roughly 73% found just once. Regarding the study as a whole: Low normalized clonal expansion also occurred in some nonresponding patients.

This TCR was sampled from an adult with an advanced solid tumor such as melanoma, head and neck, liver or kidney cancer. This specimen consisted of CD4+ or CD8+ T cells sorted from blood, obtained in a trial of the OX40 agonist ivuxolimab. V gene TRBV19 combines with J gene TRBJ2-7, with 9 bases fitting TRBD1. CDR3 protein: CASSVGTGILNEQYF. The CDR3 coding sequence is TGTGCCAGTAGTGTCGGGACAGGGATTTTGAACGAGCAGTACTTC.